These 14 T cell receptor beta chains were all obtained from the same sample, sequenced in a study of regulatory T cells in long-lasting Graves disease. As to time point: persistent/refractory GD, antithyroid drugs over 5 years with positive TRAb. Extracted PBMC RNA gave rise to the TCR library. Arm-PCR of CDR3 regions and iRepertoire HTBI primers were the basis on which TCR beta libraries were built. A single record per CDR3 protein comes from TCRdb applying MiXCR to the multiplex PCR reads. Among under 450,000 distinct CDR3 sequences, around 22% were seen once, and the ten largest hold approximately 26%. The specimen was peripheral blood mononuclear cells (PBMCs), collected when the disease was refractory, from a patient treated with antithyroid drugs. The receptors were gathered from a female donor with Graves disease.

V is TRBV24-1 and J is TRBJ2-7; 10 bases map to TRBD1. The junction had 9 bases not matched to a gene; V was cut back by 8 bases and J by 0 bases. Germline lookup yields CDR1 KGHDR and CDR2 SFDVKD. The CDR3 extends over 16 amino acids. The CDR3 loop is CATNRTGGRYSYEQYF. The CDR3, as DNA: TGTGCCACCAATCGGACAGGGGGGCGTTACTCCTACGAGCAGTACTTC.

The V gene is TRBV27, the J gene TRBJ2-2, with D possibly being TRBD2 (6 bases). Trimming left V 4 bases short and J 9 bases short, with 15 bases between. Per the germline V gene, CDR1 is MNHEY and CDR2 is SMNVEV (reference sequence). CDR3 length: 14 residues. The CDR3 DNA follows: TGTGCCAGCAGTTCGATCCCCGGGAGCCGGGAGCTGTTTTTT. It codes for CASSSIPGSRELFF.

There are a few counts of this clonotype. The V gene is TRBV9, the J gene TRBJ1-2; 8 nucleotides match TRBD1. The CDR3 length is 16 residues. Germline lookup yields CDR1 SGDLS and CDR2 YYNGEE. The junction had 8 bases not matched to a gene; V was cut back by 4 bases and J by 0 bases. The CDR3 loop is CASSPRTGLANYGYTF. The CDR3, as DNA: TGTGCCAGCAGCCCCCGGACAGGGTTAGCTAACTATGGCTACACCTTC.

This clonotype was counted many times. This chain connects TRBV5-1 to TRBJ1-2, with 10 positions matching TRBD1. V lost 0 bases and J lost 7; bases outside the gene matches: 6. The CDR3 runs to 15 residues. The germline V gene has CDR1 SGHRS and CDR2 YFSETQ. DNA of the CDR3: TGCGCCAGCAGCTTGGCCGAGACAGGGGGCCGTGGCTACACCTTC. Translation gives CASSLAETGGRGYTF.

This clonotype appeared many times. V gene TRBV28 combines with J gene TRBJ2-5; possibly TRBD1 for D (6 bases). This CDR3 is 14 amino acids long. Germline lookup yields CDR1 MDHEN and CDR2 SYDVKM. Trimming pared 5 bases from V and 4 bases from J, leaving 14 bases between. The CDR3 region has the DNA TGTGCCAGCAGTCCGACAGGTTTGCTAGAGACCCAGTACTTC. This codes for CASSPTGLLETQYF.

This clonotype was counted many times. CDR3 loop: CASSLGGGGRAYEQYF. CDR3 nucleotide sequence: TGTGCCAGCAGTTTAGGAGGTGGGGGGAGGGCCTACGAGCAGTACTTC. This chain links TRBV28 with TRBJ2-7; the match to TRBD2 covers 7 bases. In germline, CDR1 is MDHEN, CDR2 SYDVKM. This CDR3 has 16 amino acids. The V segment lost 2 bases and the J segment 2 bases; nucleotides outside the gene matches: 9.

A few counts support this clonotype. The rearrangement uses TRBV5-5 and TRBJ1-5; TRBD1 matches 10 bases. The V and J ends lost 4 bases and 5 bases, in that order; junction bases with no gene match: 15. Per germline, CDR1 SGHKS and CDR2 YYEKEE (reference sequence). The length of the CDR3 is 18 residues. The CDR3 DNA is TGTGCCAGCAGCCGCAGCCGGTGGGACAGGGGTCCCCATCAGCCCCAGCATTTT. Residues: CASSRSRWDRGPHQPQHF.

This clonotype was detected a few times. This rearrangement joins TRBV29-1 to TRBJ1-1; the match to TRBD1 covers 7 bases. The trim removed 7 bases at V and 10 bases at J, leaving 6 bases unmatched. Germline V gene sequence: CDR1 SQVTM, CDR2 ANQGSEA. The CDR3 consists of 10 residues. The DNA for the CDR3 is TGCAGCGCGAAACAGGGGAGAGCTTTCTTT. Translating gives CSAKQGRAFF.

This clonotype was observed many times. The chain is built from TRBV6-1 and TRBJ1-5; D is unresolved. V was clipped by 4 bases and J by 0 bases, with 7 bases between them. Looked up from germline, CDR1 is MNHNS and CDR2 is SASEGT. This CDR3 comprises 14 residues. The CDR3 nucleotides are TGTGCCAGCAGTGTAGGATATAGCAATCAGCCCCAGCATTTT. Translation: CASSVGYSNQPQHF.

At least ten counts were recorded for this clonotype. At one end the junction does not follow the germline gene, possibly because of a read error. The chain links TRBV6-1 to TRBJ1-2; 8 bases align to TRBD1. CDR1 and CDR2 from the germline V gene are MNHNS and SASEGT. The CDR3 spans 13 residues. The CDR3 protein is CASSEPRTGKFLF. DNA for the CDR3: TGTGCCAGCAGTGAGCCGAGGACAGGGAAGTTCCTCTTC.

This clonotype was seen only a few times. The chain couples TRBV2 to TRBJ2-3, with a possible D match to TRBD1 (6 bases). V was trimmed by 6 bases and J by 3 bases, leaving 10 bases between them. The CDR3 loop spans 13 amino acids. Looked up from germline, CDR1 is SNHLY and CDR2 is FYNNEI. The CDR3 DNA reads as TGTGCCAGCAGGTGGGACACTACAGATACGCAGTATTTT. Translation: CASRWDTTDTQYF.

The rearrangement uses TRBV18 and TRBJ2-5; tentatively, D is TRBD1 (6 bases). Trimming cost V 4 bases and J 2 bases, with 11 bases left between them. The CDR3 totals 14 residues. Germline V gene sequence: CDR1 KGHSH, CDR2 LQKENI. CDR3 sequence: CASSHGQRQETQYF. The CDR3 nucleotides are TGTGCCAGCTCACATGGACAGCGTCAAGAGACCCAGTACTTC.

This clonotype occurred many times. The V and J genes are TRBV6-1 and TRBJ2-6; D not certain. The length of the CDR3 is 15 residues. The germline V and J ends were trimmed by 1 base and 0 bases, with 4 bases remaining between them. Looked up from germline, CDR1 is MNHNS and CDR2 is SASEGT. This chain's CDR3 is CASSEGSSGANVLTF. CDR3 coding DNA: TGTGCCAGCAGTGAAGGGAGCTCTGGGGCCAACGTCCTGACTTTC.

CDR3 DNA sequence: TGTGCCTCTCTACCGGGGGGGAACACTGAAGCTTTCTTT. Translated, it gives CASLPGGNTEAFF. The chain carries TRBV6-1 and TRBJ1-1; D might be TRBD1 (5 bases). The ends were cut back, 11 bases at V and 1 base at J, with 14 bases in the middle. Germline values: CDR1 MNHNS, CDR2 SASEGT. The CDR3 is 13 residues long.